This T cell receptor (beta chain) was documented in a study of T cell responses to AZD1222 COVID-19 vaccine. Here immunoSEQ multiplex PCR was the method, and the copy in TCRdb shows in-frame clones only, minus some. This table holds roughly 150,000 clones, roughly 90% found once. Whole-study findings and limits: Unmutated variant regions are reportedly the target of nearly half of TCRs that are spike-specific. White British ancestry dominated among donors, who included more females, and clonal diversity was possibly underestimated.

The germline gives CDR1 ENHRY, CDR2 SYGVKD. This CDR3 is built from 14 residues. The ends were cut back, 10 bases at V and 5 bases at J, with 21 bases in the middle. Regarding this clone: Its antigen is currently unknown.

The chain recombines TRBV10-3 with TRBJ2-7; D may be TRBD2 (5 bases). This sequence originates from an adult who received the AZD1222 COVID-19 vaccine. The specimen comprised peripheral blood, sampled 28 days after the second AZD1222 dose. The CDR3 DNA sequence: TGTGCCACAACTGGACTCCCATCCGGCGACGAGCAGTACTTC. It codes for CATTGLPSGDEQYF.